This T cell receptor (beta chain) was sequenced for a study of T-cell reconstitution after alpha-beta-depleted transplantation in children. Preparation of the TCRbeta library used unique molecular identifiers. TCRdb redid the calling of the PCR reads with MiXCR, one entry per CDR3 protein. The sample consists of 780,000 or so distinct CDR3 sequences, roughly 15% of them appearing once. Trimming cost V 9 bases and J 0 bases, with 15 bases left between them. CDR3 size: 14 residues. As concerns this clonotype: The antigen is undetermined.

General study results and limits: Some patients showed high day-60 TCRbeta diversity, which derived from surviving recipient T cells and thymic progenitors.

The sequencing used PBMCs, mostly from graft donor cells, collected 360 days after TCRalphabeta/CD19-depleted stem cell transplant. This chain joins TRBV7-1 and TRBJ2-7, with D perhaps matching TRBD1 (5 bases). TRBV7-1 is annotated as an ORF whose role is uncertain. The source of this sequence is a male patient between 10 and 17 years old who had a stem cell transplant for acute lymphoblastic leukemia, so the T cells may come from the graft donor. CDR3 region: CARGSGPDSYEQYF. The CDR3 bases are TGTGCCAGGGGCTCAGGGCCCGACTCCTACGAGCAGTACTTC.